These 11 T cell receptor beta chains were sequenced from one sample in a study of blood T cell repertoires in COVID-19. The protocol was immunoSEQ multiplex PCR, while the TCRdb copy is restricted to in-frame clones and leaves out a portion. The sample comprises 300,000 to 350,000 clones, 88% of which are singletons, and over 1% rests with the top ten. Sequenced sample: PBMCs or T cells enriched from blood (not recorded which). These receptors were obtained from a woman in her thirties who had been exposed to COVID-19.

The chain joins TRBV6-5 to TRBJ2-7, with 12 positions matching TRBD2. Germline CDR1 reads MNHEY; CDR2 reads SVGAGI. With V trimmed by 8 bases and J by 2 bases, 4 bases remained unmatched. The CDR3 runs 14 residues. The CDR3 nucleotides read TGTGCCAGCGGGACTAGCGGGCCCACCTACGAGCAGTACTTC. The encoded protein is CASGTSGPTYEQYF.

The CDR3 nucleotides read TGTGCCAGCAACGATTTAGCGGGAAACGAGCAGTACTTC. Translation gives CASNDLAGNEQYF. This sequence joins TRBV7-9 and TRBJ2-7, with TRBD2 matching over 8 bases. Germline CDR1 is SEHNR and CDR2 is FQNEAQ (reference sequence). V was pared by 7 bases and J by 5 bases, with 7 bases of the junction left unmatched. This CDR3 has 13 amino acids.

The chain is built from TRBV7-3 and TRBJ2-4; 9 nucleotides match TRBD1. The CDR3 is 16 residues long. V shed 2 bases, J shed 5 bases, and the junction held 7 bases outside the gene matches. The germline V gene has CDR1 SGHTA and CDR2 FQGTGA. The CDR3 protein is CASSLSPTGGENIQYF. The CDR3 bases are TGTGCCAGCAGCTTATCCCCCACAGGGGGCGAAAACATTCAGTACTTC.

This chain connects TRBV7-9 to TRBJ2-1, with TRBD2 matching over 8 bases. Germline V gene data show CDR1 as SEHNR and CDR2 as FQNEAQ (reference sequence). CDR3 length: 17 residues. V shed 0 bases, J shed 9 bases, and the junction held 13 bases outside the gene matches. The CDR3 loop reads CASSLAPSGRKAVEQFF. CDR3 DNA: TGTGCCAGCAGCTTAGCGCCCAGCGGGAGAAAGGCTGTTGAGCAGTTCTTC.

This chain links TRBV4-2 with TRBJ1-6; D perhaps matches TRBD1 (6 bases). V shed 1 base and J shed 6 bases, with 10 bases lying between them. CDR1 LGHNA and CDR2 YNFKEQ come from the germline V gene. This CDR3 region has 15 residues. The CDR3 bases are TGTGCCAGCAGCCAAGTACAGGGAGTTAATTCACCCCTCCACTTT. It is translated as CASSQVQGVNSPLHF.

As to this clone: The sample has other DNA sequences that encode this CDR3 too. The V and J genes are TRBV28 and TRBJ1-2, with D maybe TRBD1 (5 bases). The length of the CDR3 is 11 residues. Trimming stripped 3 bases from V and 7 bases from J, with 6 bases between. Germline lookup yields CDR1 MDHEN and CDR2 SYDVKM. CDR3 DNA: TGTGCCAGCAGTTTTCAGGGTGGCTACACCTTC. Translated, it gives CASSFQGGYTF.

In this sample, this clone turned up once. J is TRBJ2-3 and V is TRBV7-2; 10 positions agree with TRBD2. V was pared by 5 bases and J by 4 bases, with 6 bases of the junction left unmatched. The germline V gene has CDR1 SGHTA and CDR2 FQGNSA. The CDR3 is 15 residues long. The chain's CDR3 is CASSQILAGADTQYF. Here the CDR3 DNA reads TGTGCCAGCAGCCAAATCCTAGCGGGAGCAGATACGCAGTATTTT.

V usage is TRBV28 and J usage is TRBJ2-1, with TRBD2 matching 12 bases. Unmatched junction bases numbered 5, after V lost 3 bases and J lost 8 bases. This CDR3 comprises 15 residues. The germline gives CDR1 MDHEN, CDR2 SYDVKM. In DNA, the CDR3 is TGTGCCAGCAGTTTTACTAGCGGGAGGTTTGATGAGCAGTTCTTC. This gives the protein CASSFTSGRFDEQFF.

The chain is built from TRBV18 and TRBJ1-5; TRBD1 matches 8 bases. CDR1 is KGHSH, CDR2 LQKENI, per germline. The length of the CDR3 is 15 residues. V dropped 3 bases and J dropped 1; count of bases not matched to a gene: 2. CDR3 loop: CASSPGQGSNQPQHF. The CDR3 nucleotides are TGTGCCAGCTCACCCGGACAGGGAAGCAATCAGCCCCAGCATTTT.

The chain recombines TRBV2 with TRBJ2-1, with 9 bases that match TRBD1. Per the germline V gene, CDR1 is SNHLY and CDR2 is FYNNEI. V shed 7 bases, J shed 5 bases, and the junction held 12 bases outside the gene matches. The CDR3 spans 16 residues. The CDR3 DNA reads TGTGCCAGCAACTTCCCGGGACAGGGCGGGCACAATGAGCAGTTCTTC. Protein product: CASNFPGQGGHNEQFF.

This rearrangement joins TRBV10-2 to TRBJ2-7; D possibly corresponds to TRBD1 (5 bases). Germline loops: CDR1 WSHSY, CDR2 SAAADI. The CDR3 loop spans 13 amino acids. The ends were cut back, 6 bases at V and 7 bases at J, with 16 bases in the middle. CDR3 region: CASRELKNREQYF. CDR3 nucleotides: TGCGCCAGCAGAGAACTTAAAAACAGGGAGCAGTACTTC.